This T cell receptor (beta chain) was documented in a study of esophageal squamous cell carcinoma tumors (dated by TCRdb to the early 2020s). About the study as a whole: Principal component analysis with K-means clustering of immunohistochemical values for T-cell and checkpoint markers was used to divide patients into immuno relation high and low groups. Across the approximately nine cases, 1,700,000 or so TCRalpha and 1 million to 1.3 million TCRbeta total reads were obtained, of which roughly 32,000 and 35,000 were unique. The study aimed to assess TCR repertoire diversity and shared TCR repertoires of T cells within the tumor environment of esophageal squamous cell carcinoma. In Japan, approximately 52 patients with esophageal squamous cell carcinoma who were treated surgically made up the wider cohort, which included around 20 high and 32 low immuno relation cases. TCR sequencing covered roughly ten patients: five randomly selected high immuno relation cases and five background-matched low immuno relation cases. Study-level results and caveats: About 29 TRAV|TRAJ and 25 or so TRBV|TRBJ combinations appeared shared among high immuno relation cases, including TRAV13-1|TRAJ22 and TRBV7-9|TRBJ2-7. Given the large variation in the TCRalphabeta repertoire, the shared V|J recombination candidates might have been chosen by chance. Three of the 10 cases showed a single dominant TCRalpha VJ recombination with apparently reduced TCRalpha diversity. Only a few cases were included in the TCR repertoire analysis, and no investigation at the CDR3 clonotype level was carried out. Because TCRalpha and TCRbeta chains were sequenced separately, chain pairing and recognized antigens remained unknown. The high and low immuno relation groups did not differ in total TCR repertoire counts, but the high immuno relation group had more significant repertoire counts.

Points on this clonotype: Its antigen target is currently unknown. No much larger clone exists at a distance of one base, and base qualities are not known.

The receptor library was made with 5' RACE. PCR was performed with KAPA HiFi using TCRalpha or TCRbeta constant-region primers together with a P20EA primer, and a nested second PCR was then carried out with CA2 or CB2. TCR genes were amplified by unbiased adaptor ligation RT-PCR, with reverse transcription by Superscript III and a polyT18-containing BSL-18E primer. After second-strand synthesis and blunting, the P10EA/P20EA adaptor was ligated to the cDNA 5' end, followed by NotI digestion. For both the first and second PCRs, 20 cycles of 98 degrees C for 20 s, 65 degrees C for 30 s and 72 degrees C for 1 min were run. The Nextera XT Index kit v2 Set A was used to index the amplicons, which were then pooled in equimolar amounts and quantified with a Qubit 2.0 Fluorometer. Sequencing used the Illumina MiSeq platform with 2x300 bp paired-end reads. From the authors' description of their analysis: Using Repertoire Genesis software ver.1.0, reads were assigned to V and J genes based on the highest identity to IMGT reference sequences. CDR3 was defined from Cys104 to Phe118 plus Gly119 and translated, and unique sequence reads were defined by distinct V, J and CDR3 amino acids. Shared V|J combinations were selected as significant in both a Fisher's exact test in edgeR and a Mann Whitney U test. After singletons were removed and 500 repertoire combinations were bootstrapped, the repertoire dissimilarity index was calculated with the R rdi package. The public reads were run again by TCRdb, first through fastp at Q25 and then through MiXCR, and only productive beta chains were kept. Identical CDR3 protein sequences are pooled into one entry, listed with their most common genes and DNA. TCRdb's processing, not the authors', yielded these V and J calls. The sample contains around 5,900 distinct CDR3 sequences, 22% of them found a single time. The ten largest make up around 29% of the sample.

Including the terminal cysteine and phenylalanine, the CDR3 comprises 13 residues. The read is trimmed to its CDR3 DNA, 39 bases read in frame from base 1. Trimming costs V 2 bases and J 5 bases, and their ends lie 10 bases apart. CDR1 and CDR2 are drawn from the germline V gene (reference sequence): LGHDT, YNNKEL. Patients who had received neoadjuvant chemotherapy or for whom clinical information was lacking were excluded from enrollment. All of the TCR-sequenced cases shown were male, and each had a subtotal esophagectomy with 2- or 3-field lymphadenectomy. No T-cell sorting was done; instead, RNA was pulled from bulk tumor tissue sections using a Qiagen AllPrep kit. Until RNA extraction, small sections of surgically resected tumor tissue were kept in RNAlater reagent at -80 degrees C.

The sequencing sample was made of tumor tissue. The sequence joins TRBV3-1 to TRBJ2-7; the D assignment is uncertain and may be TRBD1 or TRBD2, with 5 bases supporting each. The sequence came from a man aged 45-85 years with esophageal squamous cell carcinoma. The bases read TGTGCCAGCAGCCAACGGGGCACCAACGAGCAGTACTTC. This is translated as CASSQRGTNEQYF.